One T cell receptor beta chain is described in this entry. Germline-derived CDR1 and CDR2 are SGHRS and YFSETQ. V lost 7 bases, J lost 10 bases, and 15 bases lay in between. The CDR3 extends over 12 amino acids. The data were obtained in a study of blood T cell repertoires in COVID-19. Some clones are missing from TCRdb's copy, which holds only in-frame ones; the method was immunoSEQ multiplex PCR. This sample has 200,000 to 250,000 clones, with approximately 82% found just once. This TCR was sampled from an elderly woman with acute or convalescent COVID-19. The rearrangement joins TRBV5-1 to TRBJ2-1; no clear D gene. The source material was peripheral blood. The CDR3 region is CASSNKQWEQFF. The DNA of the CDR3 is TGCGCCAGCTCAAACAAACAATGGGAGCAGTTCTTC.